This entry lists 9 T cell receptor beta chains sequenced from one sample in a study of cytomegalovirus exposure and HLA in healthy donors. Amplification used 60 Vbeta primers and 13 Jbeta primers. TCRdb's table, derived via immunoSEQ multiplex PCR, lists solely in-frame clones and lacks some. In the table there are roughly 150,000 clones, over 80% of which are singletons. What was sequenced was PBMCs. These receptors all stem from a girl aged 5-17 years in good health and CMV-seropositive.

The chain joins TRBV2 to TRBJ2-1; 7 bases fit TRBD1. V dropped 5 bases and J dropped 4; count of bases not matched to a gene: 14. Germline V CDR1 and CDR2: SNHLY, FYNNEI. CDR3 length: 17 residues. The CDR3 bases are TGTGCCAGCAGTCCCCCCGACAGGGCCAAGGTATACAATGAGCAGTTCTTC. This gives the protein CASSPPDRAKVYNEQFF.

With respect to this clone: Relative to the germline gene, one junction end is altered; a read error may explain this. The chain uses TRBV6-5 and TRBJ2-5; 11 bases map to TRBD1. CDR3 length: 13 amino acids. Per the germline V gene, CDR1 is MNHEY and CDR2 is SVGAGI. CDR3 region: CASSRTGGWVLDF. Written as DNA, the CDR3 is TGTGCCAGCAGTAGGACAGGGGGCTGGGTTTTGGACTTC.

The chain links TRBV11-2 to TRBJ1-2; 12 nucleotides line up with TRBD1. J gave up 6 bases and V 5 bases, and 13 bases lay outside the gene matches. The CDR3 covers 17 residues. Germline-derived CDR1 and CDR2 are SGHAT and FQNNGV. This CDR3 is CASSPGTGGGGFNGYTF. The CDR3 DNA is TGTGCCAGCAGCCCCGGGACAGGGGGCGGGGGATTTAATGGCTACACCTTC.

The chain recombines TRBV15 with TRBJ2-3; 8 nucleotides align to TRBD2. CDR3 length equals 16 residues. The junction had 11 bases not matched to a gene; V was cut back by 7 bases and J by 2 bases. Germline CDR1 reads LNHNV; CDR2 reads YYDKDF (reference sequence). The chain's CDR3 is CATNSQAGALTDTQYF. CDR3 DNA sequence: TGTGCCACCAACTCCCAAGCGGGGGCCCTCACAGATACGCAGTATTTT.

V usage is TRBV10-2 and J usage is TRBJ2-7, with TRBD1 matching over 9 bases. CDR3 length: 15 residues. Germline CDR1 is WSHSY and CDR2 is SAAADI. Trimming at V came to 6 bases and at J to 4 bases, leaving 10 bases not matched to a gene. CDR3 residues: CASRGRTGAAYEQYF. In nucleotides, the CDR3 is TGCGCCAGCAGGGGACGGACAGGGGCGGCGTACGAGCAGTACTTC.

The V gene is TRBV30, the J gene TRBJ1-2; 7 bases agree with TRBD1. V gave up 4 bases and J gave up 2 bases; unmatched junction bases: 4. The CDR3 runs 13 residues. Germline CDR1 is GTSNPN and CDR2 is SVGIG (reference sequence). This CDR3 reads CAWMEGQNYGYTF. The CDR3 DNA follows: TGTGCCTGGATGGAGGGACAGAACTATGGCTACACCTTC.

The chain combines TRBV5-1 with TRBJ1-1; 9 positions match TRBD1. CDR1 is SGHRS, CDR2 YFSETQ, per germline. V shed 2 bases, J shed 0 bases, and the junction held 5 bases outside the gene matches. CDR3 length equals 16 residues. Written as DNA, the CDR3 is TGCGCCAGCAGCTTCATGACAGGGGGTATGAACACTGAAGCTTTCTTT. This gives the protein CASSFMTGGMNTEAFF.

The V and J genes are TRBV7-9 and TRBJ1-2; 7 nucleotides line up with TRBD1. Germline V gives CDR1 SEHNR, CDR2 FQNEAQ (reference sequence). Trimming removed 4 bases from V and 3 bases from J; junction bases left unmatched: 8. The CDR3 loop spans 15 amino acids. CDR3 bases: TGTGCCAGCAGCTCGAGCTCTGGGACAGACTATGGCTACACCTTC. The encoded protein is CASSSSSGTDYGYTF.

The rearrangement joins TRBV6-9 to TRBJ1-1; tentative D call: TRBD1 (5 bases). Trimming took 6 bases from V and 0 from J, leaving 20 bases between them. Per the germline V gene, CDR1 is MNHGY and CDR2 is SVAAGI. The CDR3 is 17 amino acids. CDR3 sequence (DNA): TGTGCCAGCAGCGACAGCACTACCACACCGCTGAACACTGAAGCTTTCTTT. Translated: CASSDSTTTPLNTEAFF.